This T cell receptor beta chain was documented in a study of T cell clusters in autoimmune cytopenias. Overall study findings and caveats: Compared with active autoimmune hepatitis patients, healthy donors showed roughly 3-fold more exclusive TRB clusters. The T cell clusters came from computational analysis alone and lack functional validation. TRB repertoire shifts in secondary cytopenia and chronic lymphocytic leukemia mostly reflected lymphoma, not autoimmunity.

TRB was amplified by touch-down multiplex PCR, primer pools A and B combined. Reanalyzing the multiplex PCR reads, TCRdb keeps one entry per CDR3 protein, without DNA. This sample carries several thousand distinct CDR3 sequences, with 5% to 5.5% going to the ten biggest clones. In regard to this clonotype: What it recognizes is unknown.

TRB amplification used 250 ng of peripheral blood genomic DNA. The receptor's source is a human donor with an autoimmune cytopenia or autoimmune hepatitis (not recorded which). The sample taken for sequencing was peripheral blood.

This CDR3 is CASSEWDRVENEQYF. The chain couples TRBV27 to TRBJ2-7; TCRdb returns TRBD1, unconfirmable since there is no DNA. Germline CDR1 reads MNHEY; CDR2 reads SMNVEV (reference sequence). The CDR3 runs to 15 residues.